This entry lists 6 T cell receptor beta chains sequenced from one sample in a study of blood T cell repertoires in COVID-19. TCRdb keeps only in-frame clones here, not all; method: immunoSEQ multiplex PCR. In the table there are nearly 110,000 clones, 70% to 80% of which are singletons. Sequencing used peripheral blood. Source of these receptors: a human donor with acute or convalescent COVID-19. The donor label of this sample is uncertain.

The chain joins TRBV3-1 (or the pseudogene TRBV3-2) to TRBJ1-2, with 7 positions matching TRBD1. From germline, CDR1 is LGHDT and CDR2 YNNKEL (reference sequence). There are 14 residues in the CDR3. V was clipped by 3 bases and J by 3 bases; unmatched bases: 4. DNA for the CDR3: TGTGCCAGCAGCCAGGTCAGGGGGGACTATGGCTACACCTTC. As protein: CASSQVRGDYGYTF.

This sequence joins TRBV27 and TRBJ1-2; D might be TRBD1 (5 bases). The CDR3 covers 14 residues. V lost 0 bases to trimming and J lost 2 bases, with 7 bases between them. CDR1 and CDR2 (germline): MNHEY, SMNVEV (reference sequence). The DNA for the CDR3 is TGTGCCAGCAGTTTATCGAACAGGAACTATGGCTACACCTTC. The encoded protein is CASSLSNRNYGYTF.

In this sample, this clone turned up once. The chain has TRBV2 and TRBJ2-5; D possibly corresponds to TRBD1 (6 bases). Trimming left V 5 bases short and J 1 base short, with 11 bases between. The CDR3 spans 14 residues. Germline assignment: CDR1 SNHLY and CDR2 FYNNEI. In DNA, the CDR3 is TGTGCCAGCAGTTCAGGACAGTCCCAAGAGACCCAGTACTTC. The encoded protein is CASSSGQSQETQYF.

The chain carries TRBV5-1 and TRBJ1-1; TRBD1 is a possible D gene (6 bases). The germline V gene encodes CDR1 SGHRS and CDR2 YFSETQ. Trimming pared 0 bases from V and 1 base from J, leaving 10 bases between. The CDR3 extends over 15 amino acids. The CDR3 nucleotides are TGCGCCAGCAGCTTGGCCGGGACACCGAACACTGAAGCTTTCTTT. Its protein product is CASSLAGTPNTEAFF.

Written as DNA, the CDR3 is TGTGCCAGCAGCTCCGGGACAGGCCGATACACAGATACGCAGTATTTT. Its translation is CASSSGTGRYTDTQYF. The rearrangement uses TRBV9 and TRBJ2-3; 8 positions agree with TRBD1. The germline gives CDR1 SGDLS, CDR2 YYNGEE. V trimming: 4 bases; J trimming: 2 bases; junction bases outside the gene matches: 9. The CDR3 loop spans 16 amino acids.

This sequence joins TRBV7-6 and TRBJ2-2; 7 bases fit TRBD2. The CDR3 length is 16 residues. V shed 3 bases and J 6 bases; nucleotides not matched to a gene: 10. Germline V gene sequence: CDR1 SGHVS, CDR2 FNYEAQ. The DNA of the CDR3 is TGTGCCAGCAGCTTGAGAAGCGGGGTTACATCCGGGGAGCTGTTTTTT. Translation gives CASSLRSGVTSGELFF.